This TCR beta chain originates from a study of technical replicates of blood from a few donors. Using immunoSEQ multiplex PCR, the repertoire was profiled, and TCRdb retains in-frame clones only, with some absent. The sample includes 55,000 to 60,000 clones, roughly 95% of them seen just once. The TCR sequence derives from a human donor in good health. Some clones in this sample may be carry-over from other donors' samples. Source material: PBMCs.

For the CDR3, the DNA is TGTGCCAGCAGCTTAGGTGGGGCAAGAGGCTACACCTTC. Protein: CASSLGGARGYTF. The V and J genes are TRBV11-2 and TRBJ1-2; maybe TRBD1 (5 bases). The ends were cut back, 1 base at V and 8 bases at J, with 11 bases in the middle. Germline CDR1 and CDR2: SGHAT and FQNNGV. This CDR3 is 13 amino acids long.